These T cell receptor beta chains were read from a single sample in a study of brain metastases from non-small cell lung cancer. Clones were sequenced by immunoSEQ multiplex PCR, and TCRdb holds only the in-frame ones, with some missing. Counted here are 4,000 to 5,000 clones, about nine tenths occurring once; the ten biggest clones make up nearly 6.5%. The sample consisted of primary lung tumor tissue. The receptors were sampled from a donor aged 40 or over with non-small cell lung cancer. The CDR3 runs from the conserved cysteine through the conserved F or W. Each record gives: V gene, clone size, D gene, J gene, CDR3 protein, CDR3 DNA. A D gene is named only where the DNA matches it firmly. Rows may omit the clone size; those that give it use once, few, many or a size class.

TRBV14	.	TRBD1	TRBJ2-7	CASSPPGQGSYEQYF	TGTGCCAGCAGCCCCCCCGGACAGGGCTCCTACGAGCAGTACTTC
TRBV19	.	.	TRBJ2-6	CASSAGGANVLTF	TGTGCCAGTAGTGCAGGAGGGGCCAACGTCCTGACTTTC
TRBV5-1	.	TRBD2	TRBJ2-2	CASSFSSGRGTGELFF	TGCGCCAGCAGCTTCTCGAGCGGGAGGGGCACCGGGGAGCTGTTTTTT
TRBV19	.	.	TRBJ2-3	CASSNLGADTQYF	TGTGCCAGTAGTAACCTCGGGGCAGATACGCAGTATTTT
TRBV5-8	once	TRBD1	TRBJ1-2	CASTIGQGHNYGYTF	TGTGCCAGCACCATTGGACAGGGACACAACTATGGCTACACCTTC
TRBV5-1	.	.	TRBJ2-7	CASSSRTAYLYEQYF	TGCGCCAGCAGCTCCAGGACAGCCTACCTCTACGAGCAGTACTTC
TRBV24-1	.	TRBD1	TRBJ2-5	CATRGTGMETQYF	TGTGCCACCAGGGGGACAGGAATGGAGACCCAGTACTTC
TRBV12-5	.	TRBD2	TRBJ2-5	CASGLGTSGNQETQYF	TGTGCTAGTGGTCTCGGGACTAGCGGGAATCAAGAGACCCAGTACTTC
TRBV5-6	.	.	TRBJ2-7	CASSSTNVPNSYEQYF	TGTGCCAGCAGCTCGACTAACGTCCCAAACTCCTACGAGCAGTACTTC
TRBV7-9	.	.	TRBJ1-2	CASSLGSARYTF	TGTGCCAGCAGCTTGGGTTCGGCACGCTACACCTTC
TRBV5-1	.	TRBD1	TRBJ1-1	CASSSPTGGNTEAFF	TGCGCCAGCAGCTCCCCGACAGGGGGGAACACTGAAGCTTTCTTT
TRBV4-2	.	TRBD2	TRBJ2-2	CASSGGLAGVYTGELFF	TGTGCCAGCAGCGGGGGACTAGCGGGAGTCTACACCGGGGAGCTGTTTTTT
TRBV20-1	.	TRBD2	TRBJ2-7	CSASHVGEREKYF	TGCAGTGCTAGTCATGTTGGGGAGCGGGAGAAGTACTTC